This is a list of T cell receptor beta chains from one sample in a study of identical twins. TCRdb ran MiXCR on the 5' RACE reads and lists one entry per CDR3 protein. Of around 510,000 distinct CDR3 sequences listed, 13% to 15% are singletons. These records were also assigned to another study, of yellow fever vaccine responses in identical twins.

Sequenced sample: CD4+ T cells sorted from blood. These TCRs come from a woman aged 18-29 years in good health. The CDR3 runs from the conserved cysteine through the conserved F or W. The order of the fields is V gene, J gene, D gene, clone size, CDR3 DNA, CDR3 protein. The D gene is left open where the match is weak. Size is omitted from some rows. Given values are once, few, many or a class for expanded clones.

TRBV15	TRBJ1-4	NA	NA	TGTGCCACCAGCAGAGATCGGGGGGGACCGAATGAAAAACTGTTTTTT	CATSRDRGGPNEKLFF
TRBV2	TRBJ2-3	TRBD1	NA	TGTGCCAGCAGTCGTCGGACAGGGGGCTCAGATACGCAGTATTTT	CASSRRTGGSDTQYF
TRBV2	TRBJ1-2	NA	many	TGTGCCAGCAGGGAACAGGGTACCTATGGCTACACCTTC	CASREQGTYGYTF
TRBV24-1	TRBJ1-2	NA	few	TGTGCCACCAGTGACCCCAGGCAGGGGTTGGATGGCTACACCTTC	CATSDPRQGLDGYTF
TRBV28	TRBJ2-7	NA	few	TGTGCCAGCAGTTTATGGTCTTTGTACTACGAGCAGTACTTC	CASSLWSLYYEQYF
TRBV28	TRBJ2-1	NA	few	TGTGCCAGCAGACGGGACGGGAGTTCCTACAATGAGCAGTTCTTC	CASRRDGSSYNEQFF
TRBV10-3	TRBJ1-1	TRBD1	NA	TGTGCCATCAGTTTAGGACAGGGGGCGTCTGAAGCTTTCTTT	CAISLGQGASEAFF
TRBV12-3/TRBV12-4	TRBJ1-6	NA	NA	TGTGCCAGCAGTCGGGACAACCTGGGGAATTCACCCCTCCACTTT	CASSRDNLGNSPLHF
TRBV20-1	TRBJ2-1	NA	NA	TGCAGTGCTAGAGATCTAGGTCGCTCCTACAATGAGCAGTTCTTC	CSARDLGRSYNEQFF
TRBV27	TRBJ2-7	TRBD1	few	TGTGCCAGCAGCTCATTTCCGGGACAGGGTTACGAGCAGTACTTC	CASSSFPGQGYEQYF
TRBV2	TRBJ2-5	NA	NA	TGTGCCAGCAGTGATTCTCGGACGGCCCAGTGGACCCAGTACTTC	CASSDSRTAQWTQYF
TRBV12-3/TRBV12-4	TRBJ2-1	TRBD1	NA	TGTGCCAGCAGCTACAGGGGGGAGTACAATGAGCAGTTCTTC	CASSYRGEYNEQFF
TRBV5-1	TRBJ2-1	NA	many	TGCGCCAGCAGCTTGGGACAGGGAGGAGAGCAGTTCTTC	CASSLGQGGEQFF
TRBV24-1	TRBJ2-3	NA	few	TGTGCCACCAGTGATTATGGGGGAGATACGCAGTATTTT	CATSDYGGDTQYF
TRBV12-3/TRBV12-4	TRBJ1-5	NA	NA	TGTGCCAGCAGTTTGTATGACACTATAGGGCCCCAGCATTTT	CASSLYDTIGPQHF
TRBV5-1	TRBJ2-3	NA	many	TGCGCCAGCAGCCCCTCCGTCGCAGATACGCAGTATTTT	CASSPSVADTQYF
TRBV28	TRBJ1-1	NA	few	TGTGCCAGCAGTGCCCCCGTTGAGAACACTGAAGCTTTCTTT	CASSAPVENTEAFF
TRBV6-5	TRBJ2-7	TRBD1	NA	TGTGCCAGCAGTACTAAGGGACAGTCCTCCTACGAGCAGTACTTC	CASSTKGQSSYEQYF
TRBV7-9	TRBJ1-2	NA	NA	TGTGCCAGCAGCTTCACGGACAGTCGGAACTATGGCTACACCTTC	CASSFTDSRNYGYTF
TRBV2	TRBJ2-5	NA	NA	TGTGCCAGCAGTGGTAACCGAGATGGTGAGACCCAGTACTTC	CASSGNRDGETQYF
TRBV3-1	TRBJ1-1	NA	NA	TGTGCCAGCAGCCACCTCAGACAGCGCTCGGAAGCTTTCTTT	CASSHLRQRSEAFF
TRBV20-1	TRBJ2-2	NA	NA	TGCAGTGCTAGAGTCTCCGACACCTCGAACACCGGGGAGCTGTTTTTT	CSARVSDTSNTGELFF
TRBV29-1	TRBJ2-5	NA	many	TGCAGCGTTGAAGGGTCGGCTGGGGAGACCCAGTACTTC	CSVEGSAGETQYF
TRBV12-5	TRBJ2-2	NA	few	TGTGCTAGTGGTATATGGACAGTCAACACCGGGGAGCTGTTTTTT	CASGIWTVNTGELFF
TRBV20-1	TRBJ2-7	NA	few	TGCAGTGCCAGGCTAGTAAGCGAGCAGTACTTC	CSARLVSEQYF
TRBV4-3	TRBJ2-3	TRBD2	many	TGCGCCAGCAGCCTTCAAGCGGGAGGTGGCACAGATACGCAGTATTTT	CASSLQAGGGTDTQYF
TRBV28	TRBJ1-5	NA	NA	TGTGCCAGCAGTTTACCCAGGGGCGATCAGCCCCAGCATTTT	CASSLPRGDQPQHF
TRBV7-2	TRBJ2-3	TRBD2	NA	TGTGCCAGCAGCCACCGACTAGCGGGGGGTAACACAGATACGCAGTATTTT	CASSHRLAGGNTDTQYF
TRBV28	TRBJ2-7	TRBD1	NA	TGTGCCAGCAGTGGAACGGGACAGGTCTACGAGCAGTACTTC	CASSGTGQVYEQYF
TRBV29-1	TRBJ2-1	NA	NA	TGCAGCGTTAATCGGGGTTATGAGCAGTTCTTC	CSVNRGYEQFF
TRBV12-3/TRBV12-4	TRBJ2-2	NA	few	TGTGCCAGCAAACGGTGGGAAGCCGGGGAGCTGTTTTTT	CASKRWEAGELFF
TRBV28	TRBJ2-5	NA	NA	TGTGCCAGCAGATCCACCAGCGGGCGGGAGACCCAGTACTTC	CASRSTSGRETQYF
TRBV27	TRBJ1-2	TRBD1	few	TGTGCCAGCAGTTTAGGACAGGGGGCGGGGGGCTACACCTTC	CASSLGQGAGGYTF
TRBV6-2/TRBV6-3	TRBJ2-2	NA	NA	TGTGCCAGCAGGCACCTAGGAGCGAGAGGGGCCGGGGAGCTGTTTTTT	CASRHLGARGAGELFF
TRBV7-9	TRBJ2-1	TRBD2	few	TGTGCCAGCAGCTTAATTGCGGGAGGAAATGAGCAGTTCTTC	CASSLIAGGNEQFF
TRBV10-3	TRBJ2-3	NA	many	TGTGCCATCAGTTCCGGGGGCACAGATACGCAGTATTTT	CAISSGGTDTQYF
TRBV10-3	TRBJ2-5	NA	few	TGTGCCATCAGCCCCGGACGGAAAGAGACCCAGTACTTC	CAISPGRKETQYF
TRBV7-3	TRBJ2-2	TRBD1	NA	TGTGCCAGCAGCCCATCACCGACAGGGGCGAACACCGGGGAGCTGTTTTTT	CASSPSPTGANTGELFF
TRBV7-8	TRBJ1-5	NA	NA	TGTGCCAGCAGCTTAGAAGGTTTTTATAGCAATCAGCCCCAGCATTTT	CASSLEGFYSNQPQHF
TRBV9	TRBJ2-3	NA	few	TGTGCCAGCAGCGTAGTCGAGTACACAGATACGCAGTATTTT	CASSVVEYTDTQYF
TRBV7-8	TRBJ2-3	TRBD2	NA	TGTGCCAGCAGCTCCCAGACTAGCCAGCCAGATACGCAGTATTTT	CASSSQTSQPDTQYF
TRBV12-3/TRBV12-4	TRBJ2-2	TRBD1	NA	TGTGCCAGCAGTTCCAGACAGGGATGGGCCGGGGAGCTGTTTTTT	CASSSRQGWAGELFF
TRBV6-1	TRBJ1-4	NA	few	TGTGCCAGCACGCGTGGGGGGACTAATGAAAAACTGTTTTTT	CASTRGGTNEKLFF
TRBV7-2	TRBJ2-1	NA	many	TGTGCCAGCAGCTTATTAGGAGGGTACAATGAGCAGTTCTTC	CASSLLGGYNEQFF
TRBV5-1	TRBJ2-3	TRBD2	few	TGCGCCAGCAGCCGAGCCGGGACTAGAAGGGGCACAGATACGCAGTATTTT	CASSRAGTRRGTDTQYF
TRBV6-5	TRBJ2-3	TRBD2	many	TGTGCCAGCAGTTACCCGACTAGCGGGGTTAAAGATACGCAGTATTTT	CASSYPTSGVKDTQYF
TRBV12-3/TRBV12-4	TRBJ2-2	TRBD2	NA	TGTGCCAGCAGTCCCTCTAGCGGGAGCTACTCCGGGGAGCTGTTTTTT	CASSPSSGSYSGELFF
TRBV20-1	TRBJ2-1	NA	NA	TGCAGTGCTAGTGTGACTACCAGGTACAATGAGCAGTTCTTC	CSASVTTRYNEQFF
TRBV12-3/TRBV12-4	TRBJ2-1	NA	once	TGTGCCAGCAGGGCCGGAAGTGACCACAATGAGCAGTTCTTC	CASRAGSDHNEQFF
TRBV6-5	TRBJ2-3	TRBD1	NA	TGTGCCAGCAGTTACGGCAAAAGGGGGCCAGATACGCAGTATTTT	CASSYGKRGPDTQYF
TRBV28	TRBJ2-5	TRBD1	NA	TGTGCCAGCAGTTTAATTGGACAGGGCCAAGAGACCCAGTACTTC	CASSLIGQGQETQYF
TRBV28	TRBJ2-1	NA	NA	TGTGCCAGCAGCCTTAATTGGGGGACCTACAATGAGCAGTTCTTC	CASSLNWGTYNEQFF
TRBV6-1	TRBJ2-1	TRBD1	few	TGTGCCAGCAGACCGGACAGGGACCTATACAATGAGCAGTTCTTC	CASRPDRDLYNEQFF
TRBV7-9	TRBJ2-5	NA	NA	TGTGCCAGCAGCTTCGGACCGTACCCAGAGACCCAGTACTTC	CASSFGPYPETQYF
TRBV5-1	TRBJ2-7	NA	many	TGCGCCAGCAGCTTCGGACGGAGCTCCTACGAGCAGTACTTC	CASSFGRSSYEQYF
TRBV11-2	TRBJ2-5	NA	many	TGTGCCAGCAGCTTAGGGGGACTGCTCCAAGAGACCCAGTACTTC	CASSLGGLLQETQYF
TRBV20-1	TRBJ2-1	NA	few	TGCAGTGCTAGAACGGACTCGGGCGTGAGGGGTGAGCAGTTCTTC	CSARTDSGVRGEQFF